This T cell receptor (beta chain) was found in a study of beta chain features in type 1 diabetes. Averaging roughly 120 mL, one heparinised blood draw came from each individual donor. Comment on this clone: Its antigen is unidentified.

The sequenced template was cDNA made from the entire isolated RNA. The repertoire was sequenced with immunoSEQ multiplex PCR; TCRdb's copy has only in-frame clones and lacks some. The table includes about 470,000 clones, about 30% detected once. Study-level findings and limits: HLA effects on TCRB rearrangement stayed unresolved here. More deletions and fewer insertions at VDJ junctions were found in patients with type 1 diabetes.

The V gene lost 7 bases and the J gene lost 0 bases, with 9 bases spanning the gap. The CDR3 spans 14 residues. CDR1 is MNHNS and CDR2 is SASEGT in the germline V gene. This clonotype was sampled from a young man in good health. V is TRBV6-1 and J is TRBJ2-2; no clear D gene. Sequenced material: naive CD4+ T cells from blood. CDR3: CASTTDANTGELFF. CDR3 DNA: TGTGCCAGCACCACGGATGCGAACACCGGGGAGCTGTTTTTT.